This TCR beta chain derives from a study of blood T cell repertoires in COVID-19. Overall study context: The origin of the acute and convalescent COVID-19 samples was the United States, Italy and Spain.

Sequencing was performed with immunoSEQ multiplex PCR; in TCRdb, only in-frame clones are kept and a portion is missing. The table lists about 210,000 clones, 84% of them singletons. This clone was observed once. Different DNA sequences within this sample yield the same CDR3. Sequencing was carried out using peripheral blood. This receptor was identified in a woman older than 75 with COVID-19, enrolled during active disease.

CDR3 coding DNA: TGTGCCATCAGTGAGTCGAGCGGGGGTTACAATGAGCAGTTCTTC. This gives the protein CAISESSGGYNEQFF. V and J are TRBV10-3 and TRBJ2-1; 8 bases map to TRBD2. V lost 0 bases, J lost 4 bases, and 2 bases stayed unmatched. The germline V gene has CDR1 ENHRY and CDR2 SYGVKD. This CDR3 is built from 15 residues.